One and the same sample provided the 19 T cell receptor beta chains below, sequenced in a study of metastatic and nonmetastatic thyroid tumors. Each patient came to thyroid surgery without any prior treatment (of any kind). TCRdb re-called the PCR reads with MiXCR. The profile shows thousands of clones, roughly a third of them singletons. Sequencing was performed on adjacent normal tissue. Source of these receptors: a male donor with papillary thyroid cancer or a benign thyroid nodule (not recorded which). Some clones in this sample may be carry-over from other donors' samples.

The chain carries TRBV20-1 and TRBJ2-7; possibly TRBD1 for D (6 bases). Germline loops: CDR1 DFQATT, CDR2 SNEGSKA (reference sequence). The CDR3 consists of 13 residues. Deletions cut 6 bases from V and 3 bases from J, with 15 bases between. This CDR3 reads CSAGRDKSYEQYF. In nucleotides, the CDR3 is TGCAGTGCAGGCCGGGACAAGAGCTACGAGCAGTACTTC.

This clone was recorded a few times. The V and J genes are TRBV11-2 and TRBJ2-3; D uncertain. The V gene's germline CDR1 is SGHAT and CDR2 FQNNGV. This CDR3 comprises 15 residues. Trimming cost V 2 bases and J 3 bases, with 12 bases left between them. The CDR3 region has the DNA TGTGCCAGCAGCTTATTCCCGTCTGCTACAGATACGCAGTATTTT. This sequence encodes CASSLFPSATDTQYF.

The V call is TRBV6-1, the J call TRBJ1-6; no clear D gene. This CDR3 region has 14 residues. V was pared by 6 bases and J by 9 bases, with 15 bases between. Germline V lookup: CDR1 MNHNS, CDR2 SASEGT. As DNA, the CDR3 is TGTGCCAGCAGCCCGGGGTTAGATGCTTCACCCCTCCACTTT. Translation gives CASSPGLDASPLHF.

This clone was counted a few times. A read error may account for a junction end that differs from germline. This chain uses TRBV6-1 with TRBJ2-1; 7 positions agree with TRBD2. CDR1 MNHNS and CDR2 SASEGT come from the germline V gene. This CDR3 contains 15 residues. CDR3 coding DNA: TGTGCCAGCAGGGAGAGCGGGGTACGCCTAAATGAGCAGTTCTTT. This encodes CASRESGVRLNEQFF.

The chain combines TRBV19 with TRBJ1-1, with 11 nucleotides matching TRBD1. J lost 5 bases, V lost 3 bases, and 8 bases had no gene match. Per the germline V gene, CDR1 is LNHDA and CDR2 is SQIVND (reference sequence). The CDR3 consists of 16 residues. The CDR3 reads CASSIWTGGVITEAFF. In DNA form, the CDR3 reads TGTGCCAGTAGTATCTGGACAGGGGGCGTTATAACTGAAGCTTTCTTT.

In its sample, this clone was seen a few times. The junction shows a germline mismatch at one end, possibly a read error. The rearrangement links TRBV5-1 to TRBJ2-2; 7 positions match TRBD2. Germline assignment: CDR1 SGHRS and CDR2 YFSETQ. CDR3 length: 16 residues. CDR3 sequence: CAGSLLGGGNTGELFF. The CDR3 coding sequence is TGCGCCGGCAGCTTGTTGGGCGGGGGAAACACCGGGGAGCTGTTTTTT. Complete variable domain (other parts from reference TRBV5-1 and TRBJ2-2): KAGVTQTPRYLIKTRGQQVTLSCSPISGHRSVSWYQQTPGQGLQFLFEYFSETQRNKGNFPGRFSGRQFSNSRSEMNVSTLELGDSALYLCAGSLLGGGNTGELFFGEGSRLTVL.

The CDR3 sequence is CASRETGRGTGELFF. The CDR3 DNA follows: TGTGCCAGTAGAGAGACAGGGAGGGGGACCGGGGAGCTGTTTTTT. The chain has TRBV19 and TRBJ2-2; D possibly matches TRBD1 or TRBD2 (7 bases each). V was cut by 6 bases and J by 5 bases, with 16 bases left in between. Germline loops: CDR1 LNHDA, CDR2 SQIVND (reference sequence). The CDR3 length is 15 residues.

The chain has TRBV15 and TRBJ2-3; TRBD2 is a possible D gene (5 bases). CDR1 is LNHNV and CDR2 is YYDKDF in the germline V gene (reference sequence). V gave up 0 bases and J gave up 2 bases, with 12 bases separating them. The length of the CDR3 is 16 residues. Written as DNA, the CDR3 is TGTGCCACCAGCAGAGATCGGGGATCCGCCACAGATACGCAGTATTTT. Its protein product is CATSRDRGSATDTQYF.

This rearrangement joins TRBV5-1 to TRBJ2-7; TRBD2 matches at 13 bases. This CDR3 comprises 18 residues. The germline CDR1 and CDR2 sequences are SGHRS and YFSETQ. V was pared by 2 bases and J by 1 base, with 9 bases of the junction left unmatched. The DNA for the CDR3 is TGCGCCAGCAGCTTAGAACCGGGACTAGCGGGACAGTCCTACGAGCAGTACTTC. Encoded protein: CASSLEPGLAGQSYEQYF. The full variable domain, rest sourced from reference TRBV5-1 and TRBJ2-7, is KAGVTQTPRYLIKTRGQQVTLSCSPISGHRSVSWYQQTPGQGLQFLFEYFSETQRNKGNFPGRFSGRQFSNSRSEMNVSTLELGDSALYLCASSLEPGLAGQSYEQYFGPGTRLTVT.

This clone was picked up a small number of times. This sequence joins TRBV7-9 and TRBJ1-1; D may be TRBD1 (5 bases). This CDR3 contains 12 residues. V dropped 3 bases and J dropped 10 bases, with 12 bases sitting between them. CDR1 is SEHNR, CDR2 FQNEAQ, per germline (reference sequence). CDR3 loop: CASSFREARAFF. The CDR3 DNA reads TGTGCCAGCAGCTTCAGGGAAGCAAGAGCTTTCTTT.

In its sample, this clone ranks as medium-sized. CDR3 sequence: CATQVSRFEYNEQFF. In nucleotides, the CDR3 is TGTGCCACCCAAGTTTCCCGATTTGAATACAATGAGCAGTTCTTC. The chain recombines TRBV15 with TRBJ2-1, with D hard to call. CDR3 length equals 15 residues. Per germline, CDR1 LNHNV and CDR2 YYDKDF (reference sequence). With 8 bases removed from V and 4 bases from J, the gap between germline ends came to 18 bases.

The chain recombines TRBV20-1 with TRBJ1-1, with D tentatively TRBD1 (5 bases). The V and J ends lost 0 bases and 5 bases respectively, with 13 bases between them. Germline-derived CDR1 and CDR2 are DFQATT and SNEGSKA (reference sequence). The CDR3 has 14 amino acids. The CDR3 region is CSARDQGRWTEAFF. In nucleotides, the CDR3 is TGCAGTGCTAGAGATCAGGGAAGATGGACTGAAGCTTTCTTT.

To note about this clone: At one boundary the junction diverges from the germline segment, which might be a read error. J is TRBJ1-1 and V is TRBV7-8; 8 bases are a match to TRBD1. Germline V gives CDR1 SGHVS, CDR2 FQNEAQ. CDR3 size: 13 residues. The CDR3 nucleotides are TGTGCCAGCAGCTCCGGACCAGGGGGCTCAGCTTGGTTT. Amino acids: CASSSGPGGSAWF.

V and J are TRBV15 and TRBJ1-1; weak D call: TRBD1 (5 bases). CDR1 and CDR2 (germline): LNHNV, YYDKDF (reference sequence). The CDR3 is made up of 14 amino acids. Trimming left V 4 bases short and J 3 bases short, with 12 bases between. CDR3 sequence: CATSTQGMDTEAFF. As DNA, the CDR3 is TGTGCCACCAGCACCCAGGGTATGGACACTGAAGCTTTCTTT. The whole variable domain, remainder taken from reference TRBV15 and TRBJ1-1, is DAMVIQNPRYQVTQFGKPVTLSCSQTLNHNVMYWYQQKSSQAPKLLFHYYDKDFNNEADTPDNFQSRRPNTSFCFLDIRSPGLGDTAMYLCATSTQGMDTEAFFGQGTRLTVV.

This clone has just one count. V is TRBV5-5 and J is TRBJ2-7; D is unresolved. Germline V gene data show CDR1 as SGHKS and CDR2 as YYEKEE (reference sequence). The CDR3 has 16 residues. V gave up 0 bases and J gave up 5 bases, with 18 bases separating them. CDR3 sequence: CASSLELAAVRDEQYF. CDR3 DNA sequence: TGTGCCAGCAGCTTGGAGTTAGCTGCGGTTCGGGACGAGCAGTACTTC.

By frequency in the sample, this clone is medium-sized. The DNA of the CDR3 is TGTGCCAGCAGCTTAGATGGACCACTAGATACGCAGTATTTT. As protein: CASSLDGPLDTQYF. The rearrangement uses TRBV7-2 and TRBJ2-3; D unresolved. The CDR3 has 14 residues. Germline V gene sequence: CDR1 SGHTA, CDR2 FQGNSA. Trimming shortened V by 1 base and J by 5 bases, and 10 bases separated the two germline ends.

The chain carries TRBV28 and TRBJ2-5; the D is unclear. Germline values: CDR1 MDHEN, CDR2 SYDVKM. Trimming took off 2 bases at V and 3 bases at J, with 4 bases between the two ends. The CDR3 has 12 amino acids. This CDR3 reads CASSLREETQYF. DNA of the CDR3: TGTGCCAGCAGTTTAAGGGAAGAGACCCAGTACTTC. Combining the CDR3 with reference TRBV28 and TRBJ2-5 gives the whole variable domain DVKVTQSSRYLVKRTGEKVFLECVQDMDHENMFWYRQDPGLGLRLIYFSYDVKMKEKGDIPEGYSVSREKKERFSLILESASTNQTSMYLCASSLREETQYFGPGTRLLVL.

The chain links TRBV11-2 to TRBJ2-1; D gene ambiguous. This CDR3 comprises 12 residues. The V gene lost 5 bases and the J gene lost 7 bases, with 9 bases spanning the gap. Germline CDR1 SGHAT, CDR2 FQNNGV. The CDR3 bases are TGTGCCAGCAGCCCAACCGGGAATGAGCAGTTCTTC. Its translation: CASSPTGNEQFF.

The rearrangement links TRBV7-9 to TRBJ2-2; D not resolved. Germline CDR1 and CDR2: SEHNR and FQNEAQ (reference sequence). Trimming removed 5 bases at V and 6 bases at J, with 10 bases between. The CDR3 has 13 residues. In DNA form, the CDR3 reads TGTGCCAGCAGCCGGACCTTCGCCGGGGAGCTGTTTTTT. It yields the protein CASSRTFAGELFF.